The sequence of this T cell receptor beta chain was determined in a study of T cells in Graves' hyperthyroidism and ophthalmopathy. Patients with ophthalmopathy all had a Clinical Activity Score of at least 3, a NOSPECS grade of at least 4 and duration under 3 months. Germline V CDR1 and CDR2: LGHNA, YNFKEQ. CDR3 length equals 16 residues. V was pared by 1 base and J by 0 bases, with 11 bases between. General study results and limits: Blood also held most thyroid clonotypes expanded beyond 0.001.

A note on this clonotype: The antigen is not known.

The CDR3 regions of TCR beta were amplified from RNA transcripts. The HTBI primer set drove a first-round RT-PCR of the TCR CDR3. TCRdb processed the multiplex PCR reads anew with MiXCR; each CDR3 protein has one entry. Among under 600,000 distinct CDR3 sequences listed, about a sixth were seen once. V gene TRBV4-2 combines with J gene TRBJ2-3; unclear D gene. Material for sequencing was blood. This sequence was found in a woman between 35 and 50 years old with Graves' ophthalmopathy. The CDR3 DNA follows: TGTGCCAGCAGCCAAGTTTATGCGACCAGCACAGATACGCAGTATTTT. This translates into CASSQVYATSTDTQYF.